Here is one T cell receptor (beta chain) with its context. Its antigen is undetermined. Trimming removed 1 base at V and 0 bases at J, with 15 bases between. This CDR3 spans 17 amino acids. Per germline, CDR1 SEHNR and CDR2 FQNEAQ (reference sequence). This sample is drawn from a study of shared clonotypes between healthy human individuals. Study-wide points: Larger estimated richness was generally seen in naive subsets than in memory subsets.

The donors, healthy adults who were HIV-negative, had experienced no recent acute infections or vaccinations. When replicate PCRs were run on sorted subsets, they used 150 to 250 ng DNA, some 29,000 T cell genomes. Study processing details: Junction-only sequences without quality scores were provided by ImmunoSEQ, so filtering was different. TCRdb keeps only in-frame clones here, not all; method: immunoSEQ multiplex PCR. That table furnishes V, J and clone size, whereas the DNA furnished D and trimming. The repertoire holds around 2.5 million clones, with 93% as singletons. The source of this sequence is a man younger than 35 in good health. Some clones in this sample may be carry-over from other donors' samples. The genes are TRBV7-9 and TRBJ1-2; D unclear. The source material was naive CD4+ T cells from PBMCs. The subset is: CD45RA+ positively selected. This CDR3 reads CASSLGRRAESNYGYTF. Written as DNA, the CDR3 is TGTGCCAGCAGCTTAGGAAGGCGGGCAGAGTCTAACTATGGCTACACCTTC.